The 9 T cell receptor beta chains in this list originate from one sample, sequenced in a study of T-cell reconstitution after alpha-beta-depleted transplantation in children (dated by TCRdb to the mid-2010s). Library prep was done by PCR. Instrument on record: Illumina HiSeq 2500. Molecular barcoding was employed in the preparation of TCR libraries, with unique molecular identifiers being used to normalize TCRbeta repertoire quantification. In-frame beta chains were kept once TCRdb had trimmed the public reads at Q25 with fastp and called clones with MiXCR. When rows share a CDR3 protein, they turn into one entry using the most common DNA and genes. The sample includes a few hundred thousand distinct CDR3 sequences, with under 13% observed a single time. The top ten constitute 2% to 2.5% of the sample. The specimen was PBMCs from the stem cell graft donor, collected from the stem cell graft. Receptors were obtained from a human donor who donated a stem cell graft to a child with acute lymphoblastic leukemia.

A few counts support this clonotype. The chain joins TRBV15 to TRBJ2-7, with D maybe TRBD1 (6 bases). Per germline, CDR1 LNHNV and CDR2 YYDKDF (reference sequence). Trimming cost V 4 bases and J 3 bases, with 25 bases left between them. The CDR3 has 18 amino acids. CDR3 DNA: TGTGCCACCAGCACCAATTTCAGGGGAGTACTCCCGGACTACGAGCAGTACTTC. It is translated as CATSTNFRGVLPDYEQYF. Looking up the rest from reference TRBV15 and TRBJ2-7 gives the full variable domain: DAMVIQNPRYQVTQFGKPVTLSCSQTLNHNVMYWYQQKSSQAPKLLFHYYDKDFNNEADTPDNFQSRRPNTSFCFLDIRSPGLGDTAMYLCATSTNFRGVLPDYEQYFGPGTRLTVT.

This clonotype was found a few times. The gene calls are TRBV20-1 and TRBJ2-5; D is possibly TRBD1 or TRBD2 (5 bases each). Trimming removed 0 bases from V and 4 bases from J, with 15 bases in between. Germline values: CDR1 DFQATT, CDR2 SNEGSKA (reference sequence). The CDR3 contains 15 residues. CDR3 coding DNA: TGCAGTGCTAGAGATATCGGGGACCCCAGAGAGACCCAGTACTTC. Translation gives CSARDIGDPRETQYF.

This clonotype was seen a handful of times. The rearrangement joins TRBV14 to TRBJ2-2; D may be TRBD1 or TRBD2 (5 bases each). The V gene's germline CDR1 is SGHDN and CDR2 FVKESK. The V end was cut by 2 bases, the J end by 7 bases, with 14 bases between. The CDR3 has 15 residues. The CDR3 DNA sequence: TGTGCCAGCAGCCAAACGGGACCGAAGGACGGGGAGCTGTTTTTT. Its protein product is CASSQTGPKDGELFF.

At least ten counts were recorded for this clonotype. The gene calls are TRBV10-2 and TRBJ2-3; D is perhaps TRBD1 (6 bases). CDR3 size: 15 residues. V was cut by 6 bases and J by 4 bases, with 17 bases left in between. Germline loops: CDR1 WSHSY, CDR2 SAAADI. This chain's CDR3 is CASSPDRHGADTQYF. In nucleotides, the CDR3 is TGCGCCAGCAGCCCGGACAGACACGGGGCAGATACGCAGTATTTT.

This clonotype showed up many times. The chain recombines TRBV6-2 or TRBV6-3 with TRBJ1-5; D ambiguous. Trimming removed 5 bases from V and 2 bases from J, with 10 bases in between. The CDR3 is 14 amino acids. From germline, CDR1 is MNHEY and CDR2 SVGEGT. The CDR3 coding sequence is TGTGCCAGCAGTCGCGACGGCCGCAATCAGCCCCAGCATTTT. Amino acid sequence: CASSRDGRNQPQHF.

This clonotype was picked up many times. This chain joins TRBV2 and TRBJ1-5; no clear D gene. Between the trimmed V and J ends, which lost 3 bases and 0 bases, there was a span of 0 bases. Germline V gene sequence: CDR1 SNHLY, CDR2 FYNNEI. The CDR3 loop spans 12 amino acids. CDR3 residues: CASSDSNQPQHF. The CDR3 DNA sequence: TGTGCCAGCAGTGATAGCAATCAGCCCCAGCATTTT. The full variable domain, rest sourced from reference TRBV2 and TRBJ1-5, is EPEVTQTPSHQVTQMGQEVILRCVPISNHLYFYWYRQILGQKVEFLVSFYNNEISEKSEIFDDQFSVERPDGSNFTLKIRSTKLEDSAMYFCASSDSNQPQHFGDGTRLSIL.

The rearrangement links TRBV11-1 to TRBJ2-1; TRBD1 agrees at 7 bases. The CDR3 has 19 amino acids. The germline V gene has CDR1 SGHAT and CDR2 FQDESV (reference sequence). V was clipped by 2 bases and J by 8 bases; unmatched bases: 21. CDR3 sequence reads: CASSLTTGRAAQVQDEQFF. In nucleotides, the CDR3 is TGTGCCAGCAGCTTAACGACAGGGCGGGCAGCCCAGGTCCAGGATGAGCAGTTCTTC. The full variable domain, with the rest looked up from reference TRBV11-1 and TRBJ2-1, is EAEVAQSPRYKITEKSQAVAFWCDPISGHATLYWYRQILGQGPELLVQFQDESVVDDSQLPKDRFSAERLKGVDSTLKIQPAELGDSAMYLCASSLTTGRAAQVQDEQFFGPGTRLTVL.

This clonotype was seen more than once but under ten times. J is TRBJ2-7 and V is TRBV20-1; 9 nucleotides match TRBD2. This CDR3 spans 15 amino acids. The germline gives CDR1 DFQATT, CDR2 SNEGSKA (reference sequence). Trimming took 1 base from V and 0 from J; bases not matched to a gene: 4. The chain's CDR3 is CSARVAGVGSYEQYF. The DNA for the CDR3 is TGCAGTGCTAGAGTAGCGGGAGTGGGCTCCTACGAGCAGTACTTC.

This clonotype was seen many times. The CDR3 protein is CASSEWASVNTGELFF. CDR3 sequence (DNA): TGTGCCAGCAGTGAATGGGCTAGCGTTAACACCGGGGAGCTGTTTTTT. The chain combines TRBV2 with TRBJ2-2; weak D call: TRBD2 (6 bases). The CDR3 spans 16 residues. Germline V gene lookup returns CDR1 SNHLY and CDR2 FYNNEI. Between the trimmed V and J ends, which lost 2 bases and 2 bases, there was a span of 12 bases.